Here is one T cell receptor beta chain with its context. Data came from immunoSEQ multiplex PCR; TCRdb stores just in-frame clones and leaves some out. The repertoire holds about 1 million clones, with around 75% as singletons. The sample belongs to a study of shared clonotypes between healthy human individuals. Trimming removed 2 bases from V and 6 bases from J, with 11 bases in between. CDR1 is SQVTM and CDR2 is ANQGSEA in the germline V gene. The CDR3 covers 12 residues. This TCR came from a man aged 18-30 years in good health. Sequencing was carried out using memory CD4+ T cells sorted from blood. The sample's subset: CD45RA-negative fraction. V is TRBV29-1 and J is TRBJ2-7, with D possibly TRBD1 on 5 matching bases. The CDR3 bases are TGCAGCGTTGAATGGGGCAGCTCCGAGCAGTACTTC. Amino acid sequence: CSVEWGSSEQYF.